These 14 T cell receptor beta chains share one sample of origin, sequenced in a study of T cell responses to AZD1222 COVID-19 vaccine. Some clones are missing from TCRdb's copy, which holds only in-frame ones; the method was immunoSEQ multiplex PCR. Of 120,000 to 150,000 clones in the sample, about 91% were seen once. The sequencing used peripheral blood, collected on day 0 of AZD1222 vaccination. These receptors all stem from an adult in good health.

This clone was counted between two and nine times. The chain recombines TRBV28 with TRBJ2-7; the match to TRBD2 covers 8 bases. Trimming cost V 0 bases and J 0 bases; bases outside gene matches: 7. The CDR3 runs 17 residues. Germline V gene data show CDR1 as MDHEN and CDR2 as SYDVKM. The DNA for the CDR3 is TGTGCCAGCAGTTTATGGGCCGGCGGGGGGAGCTCCTACGAGCAGTACTTC. Its protein is CASSLWAGGGSSYEQYF.

This clone was recorded once. The chain employs TRBV6-2 or TRBV6-3 and TRBJ2-7; TRBD1 is a possible D gene (6 bases). The germline V gene has CDR1 MNHEY and CDR2 SVGEGT. Trimming took 5 bases from V and 3 from J, leaving 8 bases between them. The CDR3 is 12 amino acids. The CDR3 sequence: CASSTDSYEQYF. DNA for the CDR3: TGTGCCAGCAGTACGGACAGCTACGAGCAGTACTTC.

This chain joins TRBV7-2 and TRBJ1-1; 9 nucleotides line up with TRBD1. The CDR3 spans 13 residues. V shed 5 bases and J 10 bases; nucleotides not matched to a gene: 8. Germline V lookup: CDR1 SGHTA, CDR2 FQGNSA. This CDR3 is CASSRDRGFGAFF. The CDR3 DNA reads as TGTGCCAGCAGCCGCGACAGGGGGTTTGGAGCTTTCTTT.

This clone was picked up one time. The chain links TRBV19 to TRBJ1-2; no reliable D call. The CDR3 has 12 residues. Germline V gene sequence: CDR1 LNHDA, CDR2 SQIVND (reference sequence). V was clipped by 8 bases and J by 4 bases, with 11 bases between them. DNA for the CDR3: TGTGCCAGTGGAACTCGGGGCTATGGCTACACCTTC. Amino acid sequence: CASGTRGYGYTF. The full variable domain, with the rest looked up from reference TRBV19 and TRBJ1-2, is DGGITQSPKYLFRKEGQNVTLSCEQNLNHDAMYWYRQDPGQGLRLIYYSQIVNDFQKGDIAEGYSVSREKKESFPLTVTSAQKNPTAFYLCASGTRGYGYTFGSGTRLTVV.

J is TRBJ2-7 and V is TRBV5-4; D is undetermined. Germline assignment: CDR1 SGHNT and CDR2 YYREEE (reference sequence). V was trimmed by 5 bases and J by 0 bases, leaving 12 bases between them. There are 14 residues in the CDR3. CDR3 in amino acids: CASRLTQSSYEQYF. As DNA, the CDR3 is TGTGCCAGCAGGCTCACCCAGAGCTCCTACGAGCAGTACTTC.

The genes are TRBV6-1 and TRBJ2-3, with 10 bases matching TRBD1. The CDR3 spans 17 residues. With 4 bases clipped from V and 1 base from J, the junction kept 8 bases outside the gene matches. Per germline, CDR1 MNHNS and CDR2 SASEGT. The CDR3: CASSVLTGGYGTDTQYF. CDR3 bases: TGTGCCAGCAGTGTCCTGACAGGGGGCTATGGCACAGATACGCAGTATTTT.

The chain uses TRBV28 and TRBJ2-5, with D possibly TRBD1 on 6 matching bases. CDR1 and CDR2 from the germline V gene are MDHEN and SYDVKM. Trimming left V 3 bases short and J 6 bases short, with 20 bases between. CDR3 length: 16 amino acids. For the CDR3, the DNA is TGTGCCAGCAGTTTCTCCGGCCAGTATGGGGGCCAGACCCAGTACTTC. It translates to CASSFSGQYGGQTQYF.

V gene TRBV2 combines with J gene TRBJ2-7; a weak D match, TRBD2 (6 bases). Germline lookup yields CDR1 SNHLY and CDR2 FYNNEI. The CDR3 spans 12 residues. V gave up 8 bases and J gave up 3 bases, with 11 bases separating them. The CDR3 reads CASRDWDYEQYF. The CDR3 region has the DNA TGTGCCAGCCGGGACTGGGACTACGAGCAGTACTTC.

The rearrangement joins TRBV30 to TRBJ1-3; 7 bases align to TRBD1. The length of the CDR3 is 17 residues. J lost 2 bases, V lost 3 bases, and 13 bases had no gene match. From germline, CDR1 is GTSNPN and CDR2 SVGIG (reference sequence). DNA for the CDR3: TGTGCCTGGAGCGAAAACTCAAAGGGGGCGGCTGGAAACACCATATATTTT. The encoded protein is CAWSENSKGAAGNTIYF.

The chain combines TRBV12-3 or TRBV12-4 with TRBJ2-1; D remains unclear. CDR3 size: 11 residues. Trimming left V 7 bases short and J 5 bases short, with 6 bases between. The DNA of the CDR3 is TGTGCCAGCACATTAGACAATGAGCAGTTCTTC. It yields the protein CASTLDNEQFF.

The V gene is TRBV19, the J gene TRBJ1-2; 7 bases fit TRBD1. This CDR3 has 14 residues. The V segment lost 6 bases and the J segment 2 bases; nucleotides outside the gene matches: 6. CDR1 is LNHDA, CDR2 SQIVND, per germline (reference sequence). Here the CDR3 DNA reads TGTGCCAGTAGCAGATCGACAGGGAACTATGGCTACACCTTC. Residues: CASSRSTGNYGYTF.

The rearrangement joins TRBV9 to TRBJ2-5; D unresolved. The CDR3 is 12 residues long. V lost 4 bases, J lost 7 bases, and 11 bases lay in between. The germline V gene has CDR1 SGDLS and CDR2 YYNGEE. This CDR3 reads CASSSRPGTQYF. The CDR3 region has the DNA TGTGCCAGCAGCTCCCGACCCGGGACCCAGTACTTC.

V and J are TRBV7-2 and TRBJ2-7; D not certain. CDR1 and CDR2 from the germline V gene are SGHTA and FQGNSA. CDR3 size: 13 residues. V lost 3 bases, J lost 7 bases, and 13 bases lay in between. This CDR3 reads CASSFGSPPEQYF. DNA of the CDR3: TGTGCCAGCAGCTTTGGATCTCCCCCGGAGCAGTACTTC.

The chain recombines TRBV7-9 with TRBJ2-2, with 7 bases aligning to TRBD2. The germline CDR1 and CDR2 sequences are SEHNR and FQNEAQ (reference sequence). J lost 0 bases, V lost 5 bases, and 9 bases had no gene match. The CDR3 is 17 amino acids. The CDR3 region is CASSHPLRGSNTGELFF. For the CDR3, the DNA is TGTGCCAGCAGCCATCCCTTGCGGGGGTCGAACACCGGGGAGCTGTTTTTT.